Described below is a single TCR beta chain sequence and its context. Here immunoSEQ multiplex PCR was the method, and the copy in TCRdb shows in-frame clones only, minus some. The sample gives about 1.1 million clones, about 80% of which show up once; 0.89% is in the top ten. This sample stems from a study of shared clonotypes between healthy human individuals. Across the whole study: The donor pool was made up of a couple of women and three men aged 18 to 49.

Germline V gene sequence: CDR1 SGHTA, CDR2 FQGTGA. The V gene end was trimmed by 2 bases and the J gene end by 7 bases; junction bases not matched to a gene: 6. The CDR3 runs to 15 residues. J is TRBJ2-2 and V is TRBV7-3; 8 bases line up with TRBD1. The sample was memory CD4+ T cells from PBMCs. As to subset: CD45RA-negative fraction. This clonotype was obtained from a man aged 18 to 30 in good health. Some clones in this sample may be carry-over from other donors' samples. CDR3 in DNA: TGTGCCAGCAGCTTAGTCCAGGGGGCGAGCGGGGAGCTGTTTTTT. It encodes CASSLVQGASGELFF. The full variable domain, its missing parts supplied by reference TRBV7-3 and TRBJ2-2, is GAGVSQTPSNKVTEKGKYVELRCDPISGHTALYWYRQSLGQGPEFLIYFQGTGAADDSGLPNDRFFAVRPEGSVSTLKIQRTERGDSAVYLCASSLVQGASGELFFGEGSRLTVL.